This T cell receptor beta chain appears in the sequencing data of a study of OX40 agonist ivuxolimab in advanced cancers. Sequenced by immunoSEQ multiplex PCR; TCRdb stores in-frame clones only, minus some. The repertoire has roughly 70,000 clones, roughly four fifths of them found once; the top ten carry approximately 5%. The sampling schedule covered blood at baseline, cycle 4 day 1, and cycle 7 day 1. This CDR3 has 15 residues. The V gene lost 3 bases and the J gene lost 0 bases, with 9 bases spanning the gap. Germline lookup yields CDR1 LNHDA and CDR2 SQIVND (reference sequence). Here the sequenced sample was CD4+ or CD8+ T cells sorted from blood, taken in a trial of the OX40 agonist ivuxolimab. The gene calls are TRBV19 and TRBJ1-5; no definite D call. This clonotype originated in an adult with an advanced solid tumor such as melanoma, head and neck, liver or kidney cancer. The CDR3 bases are TGTGCCAGTAGTATCCGTATCTATAGCAATCAGCCCCAGCATTTT. It yields the protein CASSIRIYSNQPQHF.